At least ten counts were recorded for the clone carrying this T cell receptor beta chain. Its cognate antigen is unknown. The data belong to a study of regulatory T cells in long-lasting Graves disease. This sample's time point: newly diagnosed GD, antithyroid drugs for less than 3 months. From RNA extracted from PBMCs, the TCR library was made. Graves' disease diagnosis used American Thyroid Association guidelines. Study-wide results and limits: Favoring TRBV28, TRBJ1-2 and TRBJ2-5 was a feature seen in persistent disease.

The TCR beta library used iRepertoire HTBI primers with Arm-PCR amplification of CDR3. In TCRdb, the multiplex PCR reads were re-called with MiXCR into one record per CDR3 protein. The data hold around 400,000 distinct CDR3 sequences, with around a sixth observed a single time. CDR1 is LGHDT, CDR2 YNNKEL, per germline (reference sequence). This CDR3 spans 15 amino acids. Trimming removed 0 bases at V and 4 bases at J, with 12 bases between. This chain uses TRBV3-1 with TRBJ2-5; D could derive from TRBD1 or TRBD2 (5 bases each). The source is a female donor with Graves disease. The specimen was peripheral blood mononuclear cells (PBMCs), collected at new diagnosis, from a patient treated with antithyroid drugs. The CDR3 coding sequence is TGTGCCAGCAGCCAAGAACCCCCTGGGGGAGAGACCCAGTACTTC. It codes for CASSQEPPGGETQYF.